The 5 T cell receptor beta chains below come from one sample, sequenced in a study of identifying expanded T cells in peripheral blood. Sequencing used immunoSEQ multiplex PCR; TCRdb keeps in-frame clones, though not all of them. Here the sample spans 100,000 or so clones, around 88% being singletons. Sequencing was done on a sample of blood. The receptors here all came from a person aged 18 to 70 in good health.

The CDR3 DNA reads TGTGCCAGCAGCCCAACGGACAGGGGGTACCAGCCCCAGCATTTT. Its translation is CASSPTDRGYQPQHF. This rearrangement joins TRBV6-5 to TRBJ1-5; the match to TRBD1 covers 10 bases. CDR3 length equals 15 residues. Germline CDR1 reads MNHEY; CDR2 reads SVGAGI. V lost 6 bases to trimming and J lost 7 bases; unmatched junction nucleotides: 9.

The chain has TRBV5-1 and TRBJ1-5, with D hard to call. This CDR3 is 14 amino acids long. V lost 1 base and J 5 bases, leaving 10 bases between the germline ends. Germline V lookup: CDR1 SGHRS, CDR2 YFSETQ. The CDR3 DNA reads TGCGCCAGCAGCTTGTCACCCACCTATCAGCCCCAGCATTTT. Translated: CASSLSPTYQPQHF.

The rearrangement links TRBV11-3 to TRBJ1-1, with a tentative D call TRBD1 (5 bases). Germline V CDR1 and CDR2: SGHNT, YENEEA. The V end was cut by 8 bases, the J end by 4 bases, with 14 bases between. The CDR3 extends over 13 amino acids. DNA of the CDR3: TGTGCCAGCGGCCTCCGCGGGGGCACTGAAGCTTTCTTT. This encodes CASGLRGGTEAFF.

The rearrangement uses TRBV7-2 and TRBJ2-7; 7 positions match TRBD1. This CDR3 contains 14 residues. CDR1 and CDR2 from the germline V gene are SGHTA and FQGNSA. V was pared by 5 bases and J by 1 base, with 5 bases of the junction left unmatched. The CDR3 is CASSPGQPSYEQYF. The CDR3 DNA sequence: TGTGCCAGCAGCCCGGGACAGCCATCCTACGAGCAGTACTTC.

The chain is built from TRBV28 and TRBJ2-7; D ambiguous. CDR1 and CDR2 (germline): MDHEN, SYDVKM. The CDR3 runs to 12 residues. V dropped 7 bases and J dropped 2 bases, with 9 bases sitting between them. The CDR3 loop is CASNHRAYEQYF. The CDR3 DNA is TGTGCCAGCAACCACCGAGCCTACGAGCAGTACTTC.